This is a list of T cell receptor beta chains from one sample in a study of blood T cell repertoires in COVID-19. TCRdb keeps only in-frame clones here, not all; method: immunoSEQ multiplex PCR. The table records more than 150,000 clones, around 78% of them present only once. The sample was peripheral blood. These receptors were taken from a woman aged 80 or older with active or convalescent COVID-19. Both conserved end residues are part of each CDR3. Size is stated for part of the rows, as once, few or many counts, or as a class when the clone is expanded.

CASSSLAGAGLVTSTDTQYF | TRBV7-8 | - | TRBJ2-3
CASSYRQGYQPQHF | TRBV6-5 | - | TRBJ1-5
CASSWGRDRDNSPLHF | TRBV5-5 | - | TRBJ1-6
CASSLDPPSGVSTDTQYF | TRBV5-1 | - | TRBJ2-3
CASSQDLRQGRNQPQHF | TRBV4-1 | - | TRBJ1-5
CASSFWDRGVNTEAFF | TRBV28 | - | TRBJ1-1
CASSHRTGPNQPQHF | TRBV3-1/TRBV3-2 | - | TRBJ1-5
CASSIGQEAFF | TRBV6-5 | - | TRBJ1-1
CASNGGRGEQFF | TRBV3-1/TRBV3-2 | - | TRBJ2-1
CVSGPTHYEQYF | TRBV28 | - | TRBJ2-7
CASSFGAGVYTGELFF | TRBV7-2 | - | TRBJ2-2
CASGPRDREKETQYF | TRBV18 | - | TRBJ2-5
CASSPGTYEKLFF | TRBV14 | once | TRBJ1-4
CASSLSTTDHYGYTF | TRBV27 | - | TRBJ1-2
CASSLGDRGYNEKLFF | TRBV28 | - | TRBJ1-4
CASSLGGTGVLGGYTF | TRBV28 | - | TRBJ1-2
CSVAGQGGTEAFF | TRBV29-1 | - | TRBJ1-1
CAISLAGGTDTQYF | TRBV10-3 | - | TRBJ2-3
CAAAIWRGDQETQYF | TRBV25-1 | - | TRBJ2-5
CASSIGQGMGTGELFF | TRBV19 | - | TRBJ2-2